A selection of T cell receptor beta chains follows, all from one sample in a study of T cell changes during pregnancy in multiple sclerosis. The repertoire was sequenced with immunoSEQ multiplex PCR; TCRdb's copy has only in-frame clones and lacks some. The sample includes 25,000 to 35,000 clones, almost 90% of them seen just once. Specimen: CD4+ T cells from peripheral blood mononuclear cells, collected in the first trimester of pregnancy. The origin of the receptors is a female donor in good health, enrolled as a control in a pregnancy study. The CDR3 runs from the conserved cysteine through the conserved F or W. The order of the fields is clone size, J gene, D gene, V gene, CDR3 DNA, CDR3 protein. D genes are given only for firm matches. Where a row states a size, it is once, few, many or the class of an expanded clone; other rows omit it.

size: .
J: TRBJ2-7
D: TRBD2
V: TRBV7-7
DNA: TGTGCCAGCAGCTCGTTACGGACTAGCGGGGGGCGCTACGAGCAGTACTTC
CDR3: CASSSLRTSGGRYEQYF

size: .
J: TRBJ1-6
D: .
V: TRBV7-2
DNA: TGTGCCAGCAGCCATGACAGTTTCTACAGGGATTCACCCCTCCACTTT
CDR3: CASSHDSFYRDSPLHF

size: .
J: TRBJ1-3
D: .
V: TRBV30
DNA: TGTGCCTGGAGTGTAGGGGCCTACTCTGGAAACACCATATATTTT
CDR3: CAWSVGAYSGNTIYF

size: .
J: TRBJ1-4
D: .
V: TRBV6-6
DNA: TGTGCCAGCTCACCTGGACTCGAAAAACTGTTTTTT
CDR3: CASSPGLEKLFF

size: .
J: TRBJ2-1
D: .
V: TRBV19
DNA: TGTGCCAGTACCCGGCAGGGGACCTACAATGAGCAGTTCTTC
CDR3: CASTRQGTYNEQFF

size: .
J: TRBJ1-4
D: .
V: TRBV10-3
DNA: TGTGCCGTCCCGAGTCCCGGGACAGAAAAACTGTTTTTT
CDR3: CAVPSPGTEKLFF

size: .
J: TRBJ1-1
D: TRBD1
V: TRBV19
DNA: TGTGCCAGTAAGGACAGGGGGCTTGACACTGAAGCTTTCTTT
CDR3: CASKDRGLDTEAFF

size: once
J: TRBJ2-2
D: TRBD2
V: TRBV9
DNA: TGTGCCAGCAGCGTCCGGGGGGTTGGCACCGGGGAGCTGTTTTTT
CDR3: CASSVRGVGTGELFF

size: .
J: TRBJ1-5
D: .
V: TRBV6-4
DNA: TGTGCCAGCAGACGGGACACCGATAGCAATCAGCCCCAGCATTTT
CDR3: CASRRDTDSNQPQHF

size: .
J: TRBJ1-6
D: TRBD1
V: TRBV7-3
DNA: TGTGCCAGCAGCCTGACAGGGGTTAATTCACCCCTCCACTTT
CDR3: CASSLTGVNSPLHF

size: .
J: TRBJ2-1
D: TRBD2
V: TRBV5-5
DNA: TGTGCCAGCAGCTTGGGGTCGAGCGGGGGGTACAATGAGCAGTTCTTC
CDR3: CASSLGSSGGYNEQFF